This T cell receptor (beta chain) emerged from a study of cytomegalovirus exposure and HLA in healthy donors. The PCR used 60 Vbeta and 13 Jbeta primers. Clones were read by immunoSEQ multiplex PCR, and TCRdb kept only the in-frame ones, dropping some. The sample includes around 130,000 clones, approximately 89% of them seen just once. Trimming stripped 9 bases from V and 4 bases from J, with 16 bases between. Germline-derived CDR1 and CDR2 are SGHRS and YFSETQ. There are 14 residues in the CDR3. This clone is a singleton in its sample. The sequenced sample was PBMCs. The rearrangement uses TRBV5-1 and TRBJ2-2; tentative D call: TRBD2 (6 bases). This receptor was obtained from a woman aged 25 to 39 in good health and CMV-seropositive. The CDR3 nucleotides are TGCGCCACCGCCCCCCTCGGGAGCACCGGGGAGCTGTTTTTT. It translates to CATAPLGSTGELFF.